This TCR beta chain was recorded in a study of CXCR3-negative and CXCR3-positive naive CD8 T cells. Background on the study: A total of around 140 million TRB reads was generated, with about 1.5 +/- 0.3 million per library.

There are 14 residues in the CDR3. TRB cDNA was prepared as libraries by UMI-labeled 5' RACE. TCRdb reprocessed the 5' RACE reads, with one entry per CDR3 protein and no DNA. Its table lists about 120,000 distinct CDR3 sequences. General observations from the study: Unlike memory cells, which differed, naive CXCR3-negative and CXCR3-positive cells had similar TRBV-TRBJ usage.

Comment on this clonotype: Its target is not known.

Sequenced: naive CXCR3- CD8+ T cells from blood. Specified subset: CD45RO-CCR7+CD27+CD95- naive CD8+ T cells lacking CXCR3 (TNR3-). The rearrangement uses TRBV12-3 or TRBV12-4 and TRBJ1-1; absent DNA, TCRdb's TRBD1 call cannot be checked. This TCR was sampled from a human donor in good health. Some clones in this sample may be carry-over from other donors' samples. The chain's CDR3 is CASSPTGPGTEAFF.